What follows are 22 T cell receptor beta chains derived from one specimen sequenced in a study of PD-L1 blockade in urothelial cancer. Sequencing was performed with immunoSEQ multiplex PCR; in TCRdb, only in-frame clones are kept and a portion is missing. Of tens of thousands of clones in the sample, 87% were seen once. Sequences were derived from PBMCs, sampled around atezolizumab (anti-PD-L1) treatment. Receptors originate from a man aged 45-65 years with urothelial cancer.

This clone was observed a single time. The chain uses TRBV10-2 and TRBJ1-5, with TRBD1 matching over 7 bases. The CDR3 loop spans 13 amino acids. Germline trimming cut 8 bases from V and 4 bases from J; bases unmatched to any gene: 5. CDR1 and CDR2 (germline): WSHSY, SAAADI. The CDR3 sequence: CASHQGGNQPQHF. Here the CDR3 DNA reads TGCGCCAGCCATCAGGGGGGAAATCAGCCCCAGCATTTT.

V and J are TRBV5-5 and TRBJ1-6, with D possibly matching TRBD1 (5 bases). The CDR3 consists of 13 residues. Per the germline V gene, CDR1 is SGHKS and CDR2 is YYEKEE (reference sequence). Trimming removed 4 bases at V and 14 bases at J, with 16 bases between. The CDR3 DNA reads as TGTGCCAGCAGCCGAATGACAGCCCCAGCCCTCCACTTT. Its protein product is CASSRMTAPALHF.

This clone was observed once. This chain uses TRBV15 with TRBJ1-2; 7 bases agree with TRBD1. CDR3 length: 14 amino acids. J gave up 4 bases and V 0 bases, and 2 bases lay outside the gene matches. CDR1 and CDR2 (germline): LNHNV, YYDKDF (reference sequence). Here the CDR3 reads CATSREGGSYGYTF. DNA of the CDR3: TGTGCCACCAGCAGAGAAGGGGGCAGCTATGGCTACACCTTC.

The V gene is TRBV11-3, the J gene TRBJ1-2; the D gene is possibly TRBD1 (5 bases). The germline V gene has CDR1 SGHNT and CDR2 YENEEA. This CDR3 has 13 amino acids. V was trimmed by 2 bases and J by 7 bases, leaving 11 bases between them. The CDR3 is CASSLIDGAGYTF. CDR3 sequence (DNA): TGTGCCAGCAGCTTAATAGATGGGGCTGGCTACACCTTC.

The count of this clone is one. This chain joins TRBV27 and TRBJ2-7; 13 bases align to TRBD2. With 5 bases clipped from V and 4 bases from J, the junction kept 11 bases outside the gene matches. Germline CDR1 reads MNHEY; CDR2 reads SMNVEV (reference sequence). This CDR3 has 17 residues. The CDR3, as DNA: TGTGCCAGCAGTGGACGCGAAAGGACTAGCGGGAGATACGAGCAGTACTTC. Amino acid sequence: CASSGRERTSGRYEQYF.

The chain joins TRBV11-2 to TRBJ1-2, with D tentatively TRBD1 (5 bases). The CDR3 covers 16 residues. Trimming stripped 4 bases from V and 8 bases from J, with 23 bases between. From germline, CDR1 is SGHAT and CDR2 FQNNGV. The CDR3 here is CASSYTNYPGVEGYTF. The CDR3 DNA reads TGTGCCAGCAGCTACACAAATTACCCGGGGGTTGAGGGCTACACCTTC. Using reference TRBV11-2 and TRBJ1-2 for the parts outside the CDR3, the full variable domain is EAGVAQSPRYKIIEKRQSVAFWCNPISGHATLYWYQQILGQGPKLLIQFQNNGVVDDSQLPKDRFSAERLKGVDSTLKIQPAKLEDSAVYLCASSYTNYPGVEGYTFGSGTRLTVV.

CDR3 bases: TGTGCCAGCAGTCACCCGGGACAGGGCCCCTACAATGAGCAGTTCTTC. Translating it yields CASSHPGQGPYNEQFF. The chain is built from TRBV7-2 and TRBJ2-1; TRBD1 matches 9 bases. This CDR3 contains 16 residues. The junction had 8 bases not matched to a gene; V was cut back by 6 bases and J by 2 bases. The germline gives CDR1 SGHTA, CDR2 FQGNSA.

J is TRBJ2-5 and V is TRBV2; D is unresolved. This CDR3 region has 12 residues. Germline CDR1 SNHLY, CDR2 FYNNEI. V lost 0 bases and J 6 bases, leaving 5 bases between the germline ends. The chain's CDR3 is CASSEAFKTQYF. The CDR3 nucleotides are TGTGCCAGCAGTGAAGCGTTTAAGACCCAGTACTTC.

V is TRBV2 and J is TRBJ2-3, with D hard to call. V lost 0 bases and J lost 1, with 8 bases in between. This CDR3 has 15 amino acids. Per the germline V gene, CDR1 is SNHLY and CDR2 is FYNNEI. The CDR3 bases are TGTGCCAGCAGTGAAGCGCGTCTGCGCACAGATACGCAGTATTTT. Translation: CASSEARLRTDTQYF.

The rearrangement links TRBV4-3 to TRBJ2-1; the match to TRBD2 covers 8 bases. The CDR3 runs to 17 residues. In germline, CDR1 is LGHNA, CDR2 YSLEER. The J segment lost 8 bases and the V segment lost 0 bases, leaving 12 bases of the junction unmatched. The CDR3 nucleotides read TGCGCCAGCAGCCAAGATATTGCGGATGAGCGGGGGTATGAGCAGTTCTTC. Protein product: CASSQDIADERGYEQFF.

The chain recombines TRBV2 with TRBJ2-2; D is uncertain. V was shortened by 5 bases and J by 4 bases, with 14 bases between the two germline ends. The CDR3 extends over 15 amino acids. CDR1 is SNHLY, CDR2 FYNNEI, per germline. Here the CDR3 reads CASSSMAHLTGELFF. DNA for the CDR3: TGTGCCAGCAGTAGTATGGCACACCTCACCGGGGAGCTGTTTTTT.

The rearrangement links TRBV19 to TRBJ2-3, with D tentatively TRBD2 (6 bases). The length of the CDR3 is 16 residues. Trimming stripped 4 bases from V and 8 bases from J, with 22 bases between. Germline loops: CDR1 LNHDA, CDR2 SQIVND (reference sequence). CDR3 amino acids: CASSNPGASQSVTQYF. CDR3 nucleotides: TGTGCCAGTAGTAATCCGGGAGCCTCGCAGTCGGTTACGCAGTATTTT.

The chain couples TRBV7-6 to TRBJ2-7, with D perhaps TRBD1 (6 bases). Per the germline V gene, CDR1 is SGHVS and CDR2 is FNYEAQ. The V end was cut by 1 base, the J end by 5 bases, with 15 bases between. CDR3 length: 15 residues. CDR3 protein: CASSLEQGPYHEQYF. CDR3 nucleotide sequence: TGTGCCAGCAGCTTAGAACAGGGACCCTACCACGAGCAGTACTTC.

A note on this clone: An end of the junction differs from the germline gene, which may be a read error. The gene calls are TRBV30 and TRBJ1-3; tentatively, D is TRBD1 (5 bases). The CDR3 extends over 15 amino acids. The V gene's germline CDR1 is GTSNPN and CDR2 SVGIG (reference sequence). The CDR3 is CARSVGETSGNTIYF. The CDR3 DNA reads TGTGCCCGGAGTGTAGGGGAAACCTCTGGAAACACCATATATTTT.

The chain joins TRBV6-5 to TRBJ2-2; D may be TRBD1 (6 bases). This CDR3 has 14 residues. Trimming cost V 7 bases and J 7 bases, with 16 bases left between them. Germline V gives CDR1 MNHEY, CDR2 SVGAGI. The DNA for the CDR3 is TGTGCCAGCACAAATCAGGGGACGGTCGGGGAGCTGTTTTTT. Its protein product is CASTNQGTVGELFF.

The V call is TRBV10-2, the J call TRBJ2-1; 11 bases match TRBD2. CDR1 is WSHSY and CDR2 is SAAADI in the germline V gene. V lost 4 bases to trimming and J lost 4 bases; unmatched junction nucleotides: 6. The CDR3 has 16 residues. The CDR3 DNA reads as TGCGCCAGCAGTGTTCTGGGACTAGCGGTTTACAATGAGCAGTTCTTC. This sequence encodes CASSVLGLAVYNEQFF.

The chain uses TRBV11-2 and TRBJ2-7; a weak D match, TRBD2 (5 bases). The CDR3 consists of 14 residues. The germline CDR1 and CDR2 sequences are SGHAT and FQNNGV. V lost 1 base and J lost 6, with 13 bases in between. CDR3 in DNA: TGTGCCAGCAGCTTAGCCCGCGGGCCGGGCGAGCAGTACTTC. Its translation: CASSLARGPGEQYF.

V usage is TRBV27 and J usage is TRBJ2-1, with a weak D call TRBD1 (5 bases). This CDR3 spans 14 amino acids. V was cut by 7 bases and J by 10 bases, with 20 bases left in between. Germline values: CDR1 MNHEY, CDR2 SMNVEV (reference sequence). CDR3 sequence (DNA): TGTGCCAGCACTCCTATCTCTCAGGGCTACGAGCAGTTCTTC. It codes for CASTPISQGYEQFF.

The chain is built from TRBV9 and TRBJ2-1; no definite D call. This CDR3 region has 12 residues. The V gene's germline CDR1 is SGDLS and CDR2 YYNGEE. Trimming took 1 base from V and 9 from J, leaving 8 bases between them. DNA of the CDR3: TGTGCCAGCAGCGTACAGGTTTCTGAGCAGTTCTTC. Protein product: CASSVQVSEQFF.

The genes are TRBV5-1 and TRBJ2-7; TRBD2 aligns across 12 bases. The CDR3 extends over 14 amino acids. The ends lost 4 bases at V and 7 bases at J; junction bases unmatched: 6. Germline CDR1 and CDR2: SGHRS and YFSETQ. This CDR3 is CASSPSGGVEEQYF. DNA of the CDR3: TGCGCCAGCAGCCCTAGCGGGGGGGTGGAGGAGCAGTACTTC.

CDR3 coding DNA: TGTGCCAGCAGCCCACTAGCGGGCCTCTACAATGAGCAGTTCTTC. It specifies CASSPLAGLYNEQFF. The chain employs TRBV5-6 and TRBJ2-1; 9 bases agree with TRBD2. Per the germline V gene, CDR1 is SGHDT and CDR2 is YYEEEE. The CDR3 is 15 residues long. The trim removed 4 bases at V and 3 bases at J, leaving 5 bases unmatched.

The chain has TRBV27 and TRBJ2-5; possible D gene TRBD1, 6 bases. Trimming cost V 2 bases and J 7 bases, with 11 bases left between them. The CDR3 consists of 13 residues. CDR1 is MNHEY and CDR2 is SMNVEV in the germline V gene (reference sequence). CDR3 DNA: TGTGCCAGCAGTTTAGGTACCAGGGGGACCCAGTACTTC. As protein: CASSLGTRGTQYF.